The source of this T cell receptor (beta chain) is a study of shared clonotypes between healthy human individuals. Study-wide results and caveats: The genetic and exposure-history diversity represented was limited by few donors. Sequencing depth was expected to affect clonotype sharing among donors. Richness estimates generally favored naive over memory subsets.

Naivety among CD8 cells was defined by CD45RO negativity and positive CCR7 selection, thereby excluding terminally differentiated effector memory CD45RA+ cells. Donors were healthy HIV-negative adults without recently reported acute infections or vaccinations. Details on this clone: What it binds is not known.

Sequenced by immunoSEQ multiplex PCR; TCRdb stores in-frame clones only, minus some. Of around 640,000 clones listed, approximately 96% are singletons. Sequenced sample: naive CD8+ T cells sorted from blood. The sequence derives from a woman in her 30s in good health.

This CDR3 reads CASSFPRAWGTGELFF. CDR3 DNA: TGTGCCAGCAGTTTTCCCAGAGCCTGGGGCACCGGGGAGCTGTTTTTT. The chain joins TRBV28 to TRBJ2-2; D not resolved. The ends were cut back, 3 bases at V and 4 bases at J, with 15 bases in the middle. This CDR3 has 16 amino acids. Per the germline V gene, CDR1 is MDHEN and CDR2 is SYDVKM.